This T cell receptor beta chain comes out of a study of blood T cell repertoires in COVID-19. For the study at large: Donors in the United States, Italy and Spain gave samples during acute or convalescent COVID-19. Sample material is recorded as cDNA or gDNA derived from T cells, B-cell-depleted T cells, or PBMCs.

Original processing notes: It was from reference gene primer amplification that nucleated cell counts were estimated. Sequencing was performed with immunoSEQ multiplex PCR; in TCRdb, only in-frame clones are kept and a portion is missing. V and J calls and clone size come straight from that table; D and trimming were deduced from the DNA. In the table there are over 150,000 clones, approximately 90% of which are singletons. The CDR3 covers 14 residues. Trimming cost V 6 bases and J 3 bases; bases outside gene matches: 3. The germline CDR1 and CDR2 sequences are SGHTA and FQGNSA. The sequence was obtained from a woman in her 70s with COVID-19, enrolled during active disease. The rearrangement uses TRBV7-2 and TRBJ2-5, with 11 bases fitting TRBD2. The sequencing sample was made of peripheral blood. The CDR3 sequence: CASSMGLAEETQYF. The DNA of the CDR3 is TGTGCCAGCAGTATGGGACTAGCGGAAGAGACCCAGTACTTC.